Shown below are 5 T cell receptor beta chains from a single sample sequenced in a study of CD8+ T cells in alopecia areata. RNA was isolated and reverse transcribed to cDNA, the sequencing template. Repertoires were generated with immunoSEQ multiplex PCR, while TCRdb's copy carries only in-frame clones and drops some. The sample has roughly 200,000 clones, over 55% seen once. The sequencing here drew on CD4+ T cells sorted from blood, taken at week 0. The receptors originated from a human donor with alopecia areata.

V is TRBV30 and J is TRBJ1-2; no firm D call. Germline V CDR1 and CDR2: GTSNPN, SVGIG (reference sequence). The germline V and J ends were trimmed by 0 bases and 8 bases, with 7 bases remaining between them. The CDR3 contains 11 residues. The CDR3, as DNA: TGTGCCTGGAGTGTTTTGATGGGCTACACCTTC. Translating gives CAWSVLMGYTF.

This chain connects TRBV4-1 to TRBJ2-7, with D perhaps TRBD1 or TRBD2 (5 bases each). The CDR3 runs 15 residues. Germline-derived CDR1 and CDR2 are MGHRA and YSYEKL. Trimming removed 0 bases from V and 2 bases from J, with 11 bases in between. CDR3 DNA: TGCGCCAGCAGCCAAGAGATGGGGGTCCCCTACGAGCAGTACTTC. Its translation: CASSQEMGVPYEQYF.

The chain recombines TRBV30 with TRBJ1-1; 7 nucleotides agree with TRBD1. The CDR3 runs 13 residues. In germline, CDR1 is GTSNPN, CDR2 SVGIG (reference sequence). After removal of 7 bases from V and 2 bases from J, the junction contained 7 bases not matched to a gene. The DNA for the CDR3 is TGTGCCTACCGCAGGGGGAGTAACACTGAAGCTTTCTTT. Translating gives CAYRRGSNTEAFF.

This sequence joins TRBV7-8 and TRBJ2-2, with D possibly matching TRBD1 (6 bases). V lost 5 bases and J lost 5, with 9 bases in between. The germline V gene has CDR1 SGHVS and CDR2 FQNEAQ. The CDR3 covers 13 residues. The CDR3 region is CASSEGGTGELFF. The DNA for the CDR3 is TGTGCCAGCAGCGAAGGGGGAACCGGGGAGCTGTTTTTT.

The genes are TRBV5-5 and TRBJ1-5, with a tentative D call TRBD1 (5 bases). The CDR3 loop spans 15 amino acids. V gave up 4 bases and J gave up 0 bases, with 11 bases separating them. Germline V gene data show CDR1 as SGHKS and CDR2 as YYEKEE (reference sequence). The CDR3 protein is CASSLGVDSNQPQHF. The CDR3 coding sequence is TGTGCCAGCAGCCTAGGGGTCGATAGCAATCAGCCCCAGCATTTT.